This T cell receptor beta chain was sequenced during a study of blood T cell repertoires in COVID-19. The overall study: Some COVID-19 samples were acute and others convalescent; all came from the United States, Italy and Spain. The analysed material was cDNA or gDNA that came from T cells, B-cell-depleted T cells, or PBMCs.

Generated by immunoSEQ multiplex PCR, the TCRdb table keeps only in-frame clones and is missing some. The sample shows 90,000 to 100,000 clones, around 83% of them seen only once. The J segment lost 6 bases and the V segment lost 4 bases, leaving 12 bases of the junction unmatched. Looked up from germline, CDR1 is SGHRS and CDR2 is YFSETQ. The CDR3 runs to 15 residues. V gene TRBV5-1 combines with J gene TRBJ2-7; 8 bases line up with TRBD1. The sample was peripheral blood. This TCR derives from a man aged 55-75 years with acute or convalescent COVID-19. In DNA form, the CDR3 reads TGCGCCAGCAGCCCATCGACAGGGGCGGGGAGCGAGCAGTACTTC. It codes for CASSPSTGAGSEQYF. Looking up the rest from reference TRBV5-1 and TRBJ2-7 gives the full variable domain: KAGVTQTPRYLIKTRGQQVTLSCSPISGHRSVSWYQQTPGQGLQFLFEYFSETQRNKGNFPGRFSGRQFSNSRSEMNVSTLELGDSALYLCASSPSTGAGSEQYFGPGTRLTVT.